This is a list of T cell receptor beta chains from one sample in a study of blood T cell repertoires in COVID-19. Some clones are missing from TCRdb's copy, which holds only in-frame ones; the method was immunoSEQ multiplex PCR. Among around 400,000 clones listed, around 87% were seen once. The sample consisted of peripheral blood. Receptor source: a woman aged 25 to 39 with COVID-19, enrolled during active disease. Both conserved end residues are trimmed from each CDR3. Part of the rows lack a size; the others show once, few, many or a class for expanded clones.

j_call clone_size v_call cdr3_aa
TRBJ2-1 - TRBV5-1 ASSLVASGRANEQF
TRBJ2-2 - TRBV24-1 ATRTSGSTGELF
TRBJ1-2 - TRBV9 ASSAGGQGRFRYGYT
TRBJ2-3 - TRBV2 ASGRADTQY
TRBJ2-7 - TRBV6-5 ASSRDRAYEQY
TRBJ1-1 - TRBV5-5 ASSPTGLTEAF
TRBJ1-5 - TRBV19 ASSSTGGSNQPQH
TRBJ2-1 - TRBV11-3 ASSFRGSSYNEQF
TRBJ1-5 few TRBV5-1 ASSRSDREKGNQPQH
TRBJ2-3 - TRBV18 ASSPTGNGADTQY
TRBJ2-1 once TRBV6-5 ASRRSLHNEQF
TRBJ2-1 - TRBV11-2 ASSLARRLAGEQF
TRBJ2-7 - TRBV4-2 ASSQEVATFYEQY
TRBJ2-1 - TRBV9 ASSVATGLANNEQF